This TCR beta chain was sequenced for a study of blood T cell repertoires in COVID-19. The wider study: The United States, Italy and Spain were the sources of the acute and convalescent COVID-19 samples. In each case, the material was cDNA or gDNA derived from T cells, B-cell-depleted T cells, or PBMCs.

Study processing details: How many nucleated cells were present was estimated from reference gene primer amplification. The repertoire was sequenced with immunoSEQ multiplex PCR; TCRdb's copy has only in-frame clones and lacks some. That table is the source of V, J and clone size, and D and trimming were worked out from the DNA. The data hold more than 150,000 clones, with approximately 86% observed a single time. A Seattle source enrolled patients during active infection and followed them longitudinally. The origin of this receptor is a man aged 55 to 70 with COVID-19, enrolled during active disease. Sequenced sample: peripheral blood.

CDR3 protein: CASTAPAGDETYNEQFF. The CDR3 DNA reads TGTGCCAGCACCGCTCCAGCGGGAGACGAGACCTACAATGAGCAGTTCTTC. The chain carries TRBV28 and TRBJ2-1; 8 nucleotides agree with TRBD2. The V and J ends lost 7 bases and 2 bases, in that order; junction bases with no gene match: 13. The germline gives CDR1 MDHEN, CDR2 SYDVKM. The CDR3 extends over 17 amino acids.